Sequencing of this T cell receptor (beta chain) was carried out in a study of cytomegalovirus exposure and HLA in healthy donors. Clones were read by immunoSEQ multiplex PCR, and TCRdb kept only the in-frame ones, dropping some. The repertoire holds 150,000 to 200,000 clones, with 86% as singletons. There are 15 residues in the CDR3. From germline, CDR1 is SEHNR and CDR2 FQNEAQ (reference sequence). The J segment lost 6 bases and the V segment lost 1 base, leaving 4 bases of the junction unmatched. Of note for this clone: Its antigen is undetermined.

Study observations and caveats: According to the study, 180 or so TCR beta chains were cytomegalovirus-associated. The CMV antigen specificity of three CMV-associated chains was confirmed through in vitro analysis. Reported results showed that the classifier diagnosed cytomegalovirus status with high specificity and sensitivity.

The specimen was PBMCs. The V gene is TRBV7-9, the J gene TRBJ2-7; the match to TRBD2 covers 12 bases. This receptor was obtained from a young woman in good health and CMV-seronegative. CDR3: CASSLGLAGVGEQYF. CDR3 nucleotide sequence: TGTGCCAGCAGCTTAGGACTAGCGGGAGTCGGCGAGCAGTACTTC.